Shown below are 3 T cell receptor beta chains from a single sample sequenced in a study of T cell responses to AZD1222 COVID-19 vaccine. Here immunoSEQ multiplex PCR was the method, and the copy in TCRdb shows in-frame clones only, minus some. The table shows around 130,000 clones, with 80% to 95% occurring only once. Sequenced material: peripheral blood, taken 28 days after the second dose of the MenACWY control vaccine. Source of these receptors: an adult who received the MenACWY meningococcal vaccine as a control.

This clone was seen once. The chain recombines TRBV11-2 with TRBJ2-7; 8 bases fit TRBD1. CDR3 length: 15 amino acids. With V trimmed by 5 bases and J by 4 bases, 10 bases remained unmatched. Germline assignment: CDR1 SGHAT and CDR2 FQNNGV. Here the CDR3 reads CASSDTTGAIYEQYF. The CDR3 nucleotides read TGTGCCAGCAGCGACACGACAGGGGCGATTTACGAGCAGTACTTC.

This clone was detected a few times. The CDR3 sequence is CASSYSMINTEAFF. The CDR3 DNA reads as TGTGCCAGCAGTTACTCCATGATAAACACTGAAGCTTTCTTT. This sequence joins TRBV6-5 and TRBJ1-1; no clear D. Trimming stripped 0 bases from V and 2 bases from J, with 7 bases between. Germline V CDR1 and CDR2: MNHEY, SVGAGI. The CDR3 has 14 residues.

This clone was seen a handful of times. The CDR3 region has the DNA TGTGCTAGTGCAAGCGGACAGGGCGGCCAAGAGACCCAGTACTTC. It yields the protein CASASGQGGQETQYF. The genes are TRBV12-5 and TRBJ2-5; 8 bases agree with TRBD1. The CDR3 contains 15 residues. CDR1 is LGHNT and CDR2 is FRNRAP in the germline V gene. After removal of 7 bases from V and 1 base from J, the junction contained 8 bases not matched to a gene.